Below, 9 T cell receptor beta chains from the same sample are listed, as sequenced in a study of T-cell reconstitution after alpha-beta-depleted transplantation in children. Unique molecular identifiers featured in how the TCRbeta library was prepared. TCRdb used MiXCR to reprocess the PCR reads, holding one entry per CDR3 protein. The table has approximately 340,000 distinct CDR3 sequences, 10% seen once. The sequencing here drew on PBMCs from the stem cell graft donor, taken from the stem cell graft. The source of these receptors is a human donor who donated a stem cell graft to a child with acute lymphoblastic leukemia.

This clonotype was counted ten times or more. This chain links TRBV7-9 with TRBJ2-1, with 7 nucleotides matching TRBD2. From germline, CDR1 is SEHNR and CDR2 FQNEAQ (reference sequence). V was pared by 7 bases and J by 8 bases, with 8 bases of the junction left unmatched. This CDR3 is 13 amino acids long. In DNA, the CDR3 is TGTGCCAGCATCGACGGACTAGGCGATGAGCAGTTCTTC. Amino acid sequence: CASIDGLGDEQFF.

The V gene is TRBV12-3 or TRBV12-4, the J gene TRBJ2-2, with D unresolved. V lost 6 bases and J 6 bases, leaving 14 bases between the germline ends. This CDR3 contains 14 residues. CDR3 nucleotide sequence: TGTGCCAGCAGCTACAAACTTCCCCCCGGGGAGCTGTTTTTT. Translated: CASSYKLPPGELFF.

This clonotype turned up a few times. This chain uses TRBV5-1 with TRBJ1-5; possibly TRBD1 for D (5 bases). Between the trimmed V and J ends, which lost 5 bases and 7 bases, there was a span of 13 bases. This CDR3 has 13 residues. Germline V lookup: CDR1 SGHRS, CDR2 YFSETQ. The CDR3 DNA reads TGCGCCAGCAGTGAGGGCGCAGGGCAGCCCCAGCATTTT. It is translated as CASSEGAGQPQHF. Full variable domain (rest looked up from reference TRBV5-1 and TRBJ1-5): KAGVTQTPRYLIKTRGQQVTLSCSPISGHRSVSWYQQTPGQGLQFLFEYFSETQRNKGNFPGRFSGRQFSNSRSEMNVSTLELGDSALYLCASSEGAGQPQHFGDGTRLSIL.

This clonotype showed up just a few times. V is TRBV12-3 or TRBV12-4 and J is TRBJ1-1; tentative D call: TRBD1 (5 bases). This CDR3 has 14 amino acids. The V end lost 5 bases, the J end lost 6 bases, and 16 bases lay between the germline ends. CDR3 DNA sequence: TGTGCCAGCAGTCCCGGGACCCCGATACCTGAAGCTTTCTTT. This sequence encodes CASSPGTPIPEAFF.

This chain uses TRBV7-9 with TRBJ2-7; no firm D call. CDR1 SEHNR and CDR2 FQNEAQ come from the germline V gene (reference sequence). The CDR3 spans 12 residues. Deletions cut 5 bases from V and 11 bases from J, with 16 bases between. CDR3: CASSPSGFIEYF. The CDR3 nucleotides read TGTGCCAGCAGCCCCTCCGGGTTTATCGAGTACTTC. Full variable domain (outside the CDR3, taken from reference TRBV7-9 and TRBJ2-7): DTGVSQNPRHKITKRGQNVTFRCDPISEHNRLYWYRQTLGQGPEFLTYFQNEAQLEKSRLLSDRFSAERPKGSFSTLEIQRTEQGDSAMYLCASSPSGFIEYFGPGTRLTVT.

This clonotype was seen a few times. The chain has TRBV12-3 or TRBV12-4 and TRBJ2-2, with 7 bases lining up with TRBD2. After removal of 7 bases from V and 3 bases from J, the junction contained 8 bases not matched to a gene. The CDR3 totals 15 residues. The CDR3: CASTLGTTDTGELFF. The DNA for the CDR3 is TGTGCCAGCACCCTTGGGACTACAGACACCGGGGAGCTGTTTTTT.

This chain uses TRBV30 with TRBJ2-7; tentatively, D is TRBD2 (6 bases). V was clipped by 7 bases and J by 3 bases, with 10 bases between them. The CDR3 totals 11 residues. Germline CDR1 GTSNPN, CDR2 SVGIG (reference sequence). The CDR3 bases are TGTGCCTCAAGGGAGGTCTACGAGCAGTACTTC. It encodes CASREVYEQYF.

V gene TRBV18 combines with J gene TRBJ2-7; TRBD1 matches at 7 bases. The CDR3 loop spans 13 amino acids. The J segment lost 4 bases and the V segment lost 6 bases, leaving 6 bases of the junction unmatched. Germline assignment: CDR1 KGHSH and CDR2 LQKENI. The CDR3: CASSHGTVYEQYF. In DNA form, the CDR3 reads TGTGCCAGCTCCCACGGGACAGTGTACGAGCAGTACTTC.

This clonotype was found a few times. The rearrangement joins TRBV7-8 to TRBJ2-1; D not resolved. From germline, CDR1 is SGHVS and CDR2 FQNEAQ. The length of the CDR3 is 13 residues. Trimming took off 0 bases at V and 9 bases at J, with 9 bases between the two ends. As DNA, the CDR3 is TGTGCCAGCAGCTTAGCGCGAGGATTTGAGCAGTTCTTC. This gives the protein CASSLARGFEQFF.